These 2 T cell receptor beta chains came from one sample sequenced in a study of T cell clones after liver transplantation (dated by TCRdb to about 2019). Receptor amplification or capture employed the immunoSEQ multiplex PCR assay. Imported from immuneACCESS, the table was reduced by TCRdb to in-frame sequences with V and J called. These copies leave out some clones; in studies compared against another copy, an unresolved V gene accounts for under half, and the cause of the remainder is not known. The sample records around 100,000 clones, about 86% of which are singletons. About 2.6% of the sample is in the top ten clones. Sample: CD4+ T cells from blood, taken 45 to 50 months after liver transplant. Receptors were obtained from a human patient who received a liver transplant. After transplantation, some T cells may belong to the graft donor instead of the recipient.

This chain joins TRBV6-1 and TRBJ1-5, with D uncertain. Trimming left V 6 bases short and J 5 bases short, with 8 bases between. The germline V gene has CDR1 MNHNS and CDR2 SASEGT. The CDR3 runs to 12 residues. The CDR3 region is CASRAVDQPQHF. The DNA of the CDR3 is TGTGCCAGCAGGGCCGTGGATCAGCCCCAGCATTTT.

The genes are TRBV6-4 and TRBJ1-4, with D possibly matching TRBD1 (5 bases). The V and J ends lost 5 bases and 7 bases respectively, with 11 bases between them. The CDR3 is 13 residues long. Germline values: CDR1 MRHNA, CDR2 SNTAGT. CDR3 protein: CASSRRDGEKLFF. The CDR3 coding sequence is TGTGCCAGCAGTCGCAGGGACGGTGAAAAACTGTTTTTT.